This T cell receptor (beta chain) stems from a study of blood T cell repertoires in COVID-19. The CDR3 runs to 17 residues. The germline V gene has CDR1 KGHDR and CDR2 SFDVKD. With 5 bases clipped from V and 0 bases from J, the junction kept 9 bases outside the gene matches. Sequencing was performed with immunoSEQ multiplex PCR; in TCRdb, only in-frame clones are kept and a portion is missing. The sample has about 100,000 clones, around 82% seen once. This receptor was taken from a man aged 50 or older who had recovered from COVID-19. The specimen sequenced was peripheral blood. The V and J genes are TRBV24-1 and TRBJ1-5, with 7 positions matching TRBD1. The chain's CDR3 is CATSGKQGSDSNQPQHF. The CDR3, as DNA: TGTGCCACCAGTGGCAAACAGGGGTCAGATAGCAATCAGCCCCAGCATTTT.